This TCR beta chain was obtained from a study of T cell repertoires in cytomegalovirus infection. Whole-study context: Use of recently identified HLA-C-restricted and well-studied HLA-B-restricted CMV epitopes was part of the study. Matching HLA type and CMV infection were both indicated by public TCR beta signatures. Study-wide points: The ex vivo response was dominated by HLA-C-restricted CMV-specific TCR beta clonotypes. Carriage of CMV together with the relevant HLA was identifiable through cumulative public TCR beta family frequency.

About this clonotype itself: The antigen is undetermined.

The germline gives CDR1 MNHNY, CDR2 SVGAGI (reference sequence). Trimming took off 2 bases at V and 2 bases at J, with 9 bases between the two ends. The CDR3 extends over 14 amino acids. TCRdb re-derived calls from the reads in MiXCR, one entry per CDR3 protein. This repertoire shows about 920,000 distinct CDR3 sequences, 31% found once; its top ten account for around an eighth. This sequence joins TRBV6-6 and TRBJ1-2; D remains unclear. The sequence derives from a human donor in good health (CMV status not recorded). Some clones in this sample may be carry-over from other donors' samples. The sample in question was cultured CD8+ T cells from PBMCs, obtained from culture after CMV antigen stimulation. The CDR3 bases are TGTGCCAGCAGTTACACTGACGGAAACTATGGCTACACCTTC. It encodes CASSYTDGNYGYTF.